The rows below give T cell receptor beta chains drawn from one sample of a study of shared clonotypes between healthy human individuals. Method: immunoSEQ multiplex PCR; TCRdb's copy keeps in-frame clones and lacks some. The table lists around 600,000 clones, 90% to 95% of them singletons. The sample consisted of naive CD8+ T cells sorted from blood. Receptors were obtained from a woman aged 25-40 years in good health. Both conserved end residues are trimmed from each CDR3. The listing skips clone size in some rows; elsewhere it reads once, few, many or a size class.

v_call clone_size cdr3_length cdr3_aa
TRBV10-3 NA 15 AISESVGTGSTDTQY
TRBV4-1 NA 13 ASSLSGTGSYEQY
TRBV6-1 NA 12 ASSLNRASHEQY
TRBV27 NA 12 ASSSQGSKNIQY
TRBV5-1 NA 11 ASIEPATYEQY
TRBV27 once 11 ASSWGLTYEQY
TRBV7-9 NA 11 ASSPIMIETQY
TRBV28 NA 16 ASSKLTGTGIKVYGYT
TRBV2 NA 11 ASCFLLKGEQY
TRBV30 NA 11 AWSHTRRDGYT
TRBV19 NA 11 ASSTGAGHEQY
TRBV30 NA 13 AWTAVPGQGYEQY
TRBV11-2 NA 12 ASRGGSPSNEQF
TRBV13 once 15 ASSLEATGGPTYEQY
TRBV28 few 14 ASSLGPGHREETQY
TRBV5-6 NA 13 ASSIAPLAKNIQY
TRBV6-1 NA 13 ASNRQGSGANVLT
TRBV2 NA 10 AGGTSAHEQY
TRBV27 NA 14 ASSLSKGAGEEKLF
TRBV19 once 13 ASSILAGLGNEQF
TRBV5-6 NA 14 ASSPSLLGVYNEQF
TRBV9 NA 13 ASSVDGGSYNEQY
TRBV27 NA 12 ASSLRFGNSEQY
TRBV15 NA 12 ATSRVTENTEAF
TRBV7-6 NA 19 ASSLGGSLATSSTKGKTQY
TRBV5-6 NA 14 ASSLGGQFAHNEQF
TRBV19 NA 14 ASSILASTGSGELF
TRBV27 NA 14 ASRGAFGGREETQY
TRBV6-6 NA 12 ASSYDTSSYEQY
TRBV5-4 NA 16 ASSPLERGTSVRNEQF